These 5 T cell receptor beta chains were all obtained from the same sample, sequenced in a study of regulatory T cells in long-lasting Graves disease. The time point here: persistent/refractory GD, antithyroid drugs over 5 years with positive TRAb. Scientists built the TCR library using RNA that was extracted from PBMCs. The TCR beta library used iRepertoire HTBI primers with Arm-PCR amplification of CDR3. One entry per CDR3 protein results from TCRdb running MiXCR on the multiplex PCR reads. The sample lists hundreds of thousands of distinct CDR3 sequences; about 22% were seen once. Sequenced here: peripheral blood mononuclear cells (PBMCs), sampled when the disease was refractory, from a patient treated with antithyroid drugs. The receptors derive from a female donor with Graves disease.

There are many counts of this clonotype. The chain is built from TRBV28 and TRBJ2-5; D may be TRBD2 (6 bases). Germline V gene sequence: CDR1 MDHEN, CDR2 SYDVKM. This CDR3 comprises 13 residues. Trimming stripped 3 bases from V and 4 bases from J, with 9 bases between. CDR3 amino acids: CASSLEGRETQYF. CDR3 nucleotide sequence: TGTGCCAGCAGTTTGGAGGGGCGAGAGACCCAGTACTTC. The full variable domain, completed using reference TRBV28 and TRBJ2-5, is DVKVTQSSRYLVKRTGEKVFLECVQDMDHENMFWYRQDPGLGLRLIYFSYDVKMKEKGDIPEGYSVSREKKERFSLILESASTNQTSMYLCASSLEGRETQYFGPGTRLLVL.

This clonotype was detected only a few times. This sequence joins TRBV7-2 and TRBJ2-2, with 12 bases identical to TRBD2. CDR1 and CDR2 from the germline V gene are SGHTA and FQGNSA. This CDR3 has 14 amino acids. After removal of 3 bases from V and 10 bases from J, the junction contained 3 bases not matched to a gene. The CDR3 sequence is CASSLTSGSAELFF. In DNA, the CDR3 is TGTGCCAGCAGCTTGACTAGCGGGAGTGCGGAGCTGTTTTTT.

This clonotype was seen ten or more times. V is TRBV20-1 and J is TRBJ2-4; the D gene could be TRBD1 or TRBD2 (5 bases each). The germline V and J ends were trimmed by 4 bases and 1 base, with 14 bases remaining between them. The length of the CDR3 is 15 residues. Germline CDR1 and CDR2: DFQATT and SNEGSKA (reference sequence). The CDR3 nucleotides read TGCAGTGCTAAAGCCTTCAGGGAGGCCAAAAACATTCAGTACTTC. It specifies CSAKAFREAKNIQYF.

Ten or more counts support this clonotype. The chain uses TRBV30 and TRBJ2-5; D is perhaps TRBD2 (6 bases). V lost 3 bases, J lost 4 bases, and 12 bases lay in between. The germline V gene encodes CDR1 GTSNPN and CDR2 SVGIG (reference sequence). This CDR3 comprises 13 residues. CDR3 nucleotides: TGTGCCTGGAGGGAGGGTGGTGGAGAGACCCAGTACTTC. Its translation is CAWREGGGETQYF. Together with reference TRBV30 and TRBJ2-5, the CDR3 gives the full variable domain: SQTIHQWPATLVQPVGSPLSLECTVEGTSNPNLYWYRQAAGRGLQLLFYSVGIGQISSEVPQNLSASRPQDRQFILSSKKLLLSDSGFYLCAWREGGGETQYFGPGTRLLVL.

The chain recombines TRBV19 with TRBJ1-5; a weak D match, TRBD1 (6 bases). This CDR3 contains 15 residues. Germline CDR1 reads LNHDA; CDR2 reads SQIVND (reference sequence). Trimming cost V 10 bases and J 6 bases, with 22 bases left between them. CDR3 DNA sequence: TGTGCCACTTCGCGGGACGCGCAACAGGGTCAGCCCCAGCATTTT. This codes for CATSRDAQQGQPQHF.